This TCR beta chain is from a study of a mutant IDH1 vaccine in newly diagnosed glioma. General study results and limits: Seemingly, top peripheral T cell clonotype changes bore no relation to pseudoprogression.

The CDR3 extends over 14 amino acids. The germline V gene encodes CDR1 LNHDA and CDR2 SQIVND (reference sequence). The V end was cut by 3 bases, the J end by 2 bases, with 7 bases between. The time point here: week 23, last vaccination. All doses held 300 ug of mutant IDH1 20-mer peptide, with topical imiquimod. This clone is classed as hyperexpanded. Its target is unknown. Using immunoSEQ multiplex PCR, the repertoire was profiled, and TCRdb retains in-frame clones only, with some absent. The table records roughly 30,000 clones, roughly 85% of them present only once. Sequencing used PBMCs, obtained from a glioma patient whose treatment included an IDH1 peptide vaccine. The chain has TRBV19 and TRBJ2-2; unclear D gene. The receptor was derived from a woman aged 25-40 years with glioma. The CDR3 here is CASSMGLNTGELFF. In DNA form, the CDR3 reads TGTGCCAGTAGTATGGGTCTAAACACCGGGGAGCTGTTTTTT.